This TCR beta chain is from a study of cytomegalovirus exposure and HLA in healthy donors. The wider study: Earlier sequencing of 150 million to 200 million T cells yielded approximately 100 million unique TCR beta sequences.

Both 60 Vbeta primers and 13 Jbeta primers went into the PCR. TCRdb's table, derived via immunoSEQ multiplex PCR, lists solely in-frame clones and lacks some. The table has 100,000 or so clones, approximately 85% seen once. The ends were cut back, 3 bases at V and 7 bases at J, with 19 bases in the middle. Germline V lookup: CDR1 MNHEY, CDR2 SMNVEV (reference sequence). The CDR3 spans 15 residues. The source material was PBMCs. The V and J genes are TRBV27 and TRBJ2-7; a possible D gene is TRBD1 (6 bases). The sequence was obtained from a man between 25 and 39 years old in good health and CMV-seronegative. The chain's CDR3 is CASSLDRHGAGEQYF. CDR3 nucleotides: TGTGCCAGCAGTTTGGACAGACACGGGGCAGGGGAGCAGTACTTC.